The rows below give T cell receptor beta chains drawn from one sample of a study of control samples from healthy donors and cancer patients. Only in-frame clones appear in the TCRdb table, and some are missing; sequencing was by immunoSEQ multiplex PCR. The data contain 90,000 or so clones, approximately 88% of them singletons. The sequenced sample was PBMCs. Receptors were obtained from a man aged 70 or older with lung cancer. CDR3s include the opening cysteine and the closing phenylalanine or tryptophan. The D gene is left open where the match is weak.

v_gene,j_gene,d_gene,CDR3nt,CDR3aa
TRBV2,TRBJ1-6,TRBD1,TGTGCCAGCAGTGTCGGCGGACAGGGTAATTCACCCCTCCACTTT,CASSVGGQGNSPLHF
TRBV27,TRBJ1-1,TRBD1,TGTGCCAGCAGTCCCCCCGGACAGGGGGGAACTGAAGCTTTCTTT,CASSPPGQGGTEAFF
TRBV11-2,TRBJ2-1,TRBD2,TGTGCCAGCAGCGACCTAGCGGGGCCCTTTTTTGAGCAGTTCTTC,CASSDLAGPFFEQFF
TRBV6-2/TRBV6-3,TRBJ1-1,NA,TGTGCCAGCAGTCTAGATAACACTGAAGCTTTCTTT,CASSLDNTEAFF
TRBV19,TRBJ1-1,NA,TGTGCCACTGCGCCCCGGTGGGAAGGAGGGAACACTGAAGCTTTCTTT,CATAPRWEGGNTEAFF
TRBV5-8,TRBJ1-6,NA,TGTGCCAGCAGCTTGGGGCGGGGGCCCAATTCACCCCTCCACTTT,CASSLGRGPNSPLHF
TRBV30,TRBJ2-5,TRBD1,TGTGCCCATACAGGGGCAGGGAAGACCCAGTACTTC,CAHTGAGKTQYF
TRBV6-6,TRBJ1-3,NA,TGTGCCAGCAGCTACGAAGGGGTCTCTGGAAACACCATATATTTT,CASSYEGVSGNTIYF
TRBV13,TRBJ2-5,TRBD2,TGTGCCAGCAGCTCTAGCGGGGGGGAAGAGACCCAGTACTTC,CASSSSGGEETQYF
TRBV19,TRBJ2-7,NA,TGTGCCAGTGGCCGGGACAACTCTGTCTACGAGCAGTACTTC,CASGRDNSVYEQYF
TRBV2,TRBJ1-1,NA,TGTGCCAGCGATGAGAACACTGAAGCTTTCTTT,CASDENTEAFF
TRBV5-1,TRBJ2-1,TRBD2,TGCGCCAGCAGGGCTAGCGGAGGAATATACAATGAGCAGTTCTTC,CASRASGGIYNEQFF
TRBV6-1,TRBJ2-1,TRBD2,TGTGCCAGCAGTGATTCGGGACTAGCGGGCGAGCAGTTCTTC,CASSDSGLAGEQFF
TRBV27,TRBJ2-7,NA,TGTGCCAGCAGGCTGACAGGCACCTGGCGCGAGCAGTACTTC,CASRLTGTWREQYF
TRBV19,TRBJ2-3,NA,TGTGCCAGTAGAGGTCCCGCTAGCACAGATACGCAGTATTTT,CASRGPASTDTQYF
TRBV27,TRBJ1-6,NA,TGTGCCAGCCTCCCCCTGGGACTGATTAATTCACCCCTCCACTTT,CASLPLGLINSPLHF
TRBV12-3/TRBV12-4,TRBJ1-5,NA,TGTGCCAGCAGTTTAGGGGGATTTCAGCCCCAGCATTTT,CASSLGGFQPQHF
TRBV5-1,TRBJ1-4,NA,TGCGCCAGCAGCTTGGGGAGGGGTAATGAAAAACTGTTTTTT,CASSLGRGNEKLFF
TRBV5-1,TRBJ2-7,TRBD1,TGCGCCAGCAGCTTGGCCCAGGGGGCAGGCGAGCAGTACTTC,CASSLAQGAGEQYF
TRBV24-1,TRBJ2-2,TRBD1,TGTGCCACCAGTGACCACGACAGGGGAGATACCGGGGAGCTGTTTTTT,CATSDHDRGDTGELFF